These 14 T cell receptor beta chains were sequenced from one sample in a study of shared clonotypes between healthy human individuals. Terminally differentiated effector memory CD45RA+ cells were left out of the naive CD8 fraction, which was CD45RO-negative and positively selected for CCR7. The method was immunoSEQ multiplex PCR; TCRdb's version includes in-frame clones alone and lacks a portion of them. The top ten hold about 1.5% of the sample, which has millions of clones, about 93% seen once. Sequencing was performed on naive CD8+ T cells from PBMCs. These receptors were collected from a man between 18 and 29 years old in good health. Some clones in this sample may be carry-over from other donors' samples.

Only one count was recorded for this clone. Other DNA sequences in the same sample also yield this CDR3. The chain carries TRBV7-9 and TRBJ1-5; no definite D call. CDR3 size: 14 residues. Germline V lookup: CDR1 SEHNR, CDR2 FQNEAQ (reference sequence). V lost 3 bases, J lost 5 bases, and 11 bases lay in between. The CDR3 loop reads CASSLGGSHQPQHF. CDR3 DNA sequence: TGTGCCAGCAGCTTGGGCGGGAGTCATCAGCCCCAGCATTTT.

The chain has TRBV9 and TRBJ2-5; D may match TRBD1 or TRBD2 (6 bases each). Germline CDR1 reads SGDLS; CDR2 reads YYNGEE. V dropped 4 bases and J dropped 2 bases, with 15 bases sitting between them. The CDR3 length is 15 residues. The CDR3 loop is CASSSEGGAQETQYF. The CDR3 DNA is TGTGCCAGCAGCTCGGAGGGGGGAGCGCAAGAGACCCAGTACTTC.

Concerning this clone: Different DNA sequences within this sample yield the same CDR3. The CDR3 is CASSFPGGPNEKLFF. For the CDR3, the DNA is TGTGCCAGCAGCTTTCCAGGGGGCCCTAATGAAAAACTGTTTTTT. This chain joins TRBV7-9 and TRBJ1-4; 8 bases map to TRBD1. The V gene end was trimmed by 3 bases and the J gene end by 3 bases; junction bases not matched to a gene: 3. CDR3 length equals 15 residues. Germline V gives CDR1 SEHNR, CDR2 FQNEAQ (reference sequence). The full variable domain, rest sourced from reference TRBV7-9 and TRBJ1-4, is DTGVSQNPRHKITKRGQNVTFRCDPISEHNRLYWYRQTLGQGPEFLTYFQNEAQLEKSRLLSDRFSAERPKGSFSTLEIQRTEQGDSAMYLCASSFPGGPNEKLFFGSGTQLSVL.

V is TRBV29-1 and J is TRBJ2-3; no definite D call. V was clipped by 7 bases and J by 1 base, with 15 bases between them. Germline loops: CDR1 SQVTM, CDR2 ANQGSEA. This CDR3 is 14 amino acids long. The CDR3 protein is CSGSHMGRTDTQYF. In DNA, the CDR3 is TGCAGCGGCAGCCACATGGGTCGCACAGATACGCAGTATTTT.

Notes on this clone: The sample holds other DNA sequences that translate to the same CDR3. The V call is TRBV11-2, the J call TRBJ2-7; TRBD1 matches 7 bases. Germline V gene sequence: CDR1 SGHAT, CDR2 FQNNGV. Losses at the gene ends were 5 bases for V and 4 bases for J; bases not matched to a gene: 8. This CDR3 is 14 amino acids long. The CDR3 loop reads CASSLGQGVYEQYF. The CDR3, as DNA: TGTGCCAGCAGCCTGGGGCAGGGGGTTTACGAGCAGTACTTC.

The chain couples TRBV6-1 to TRBJ2-7, with TRBD2 identical over 7 bases. CDR1 MNHNS and CDR2 SASEGT come from the germline V gene. V was clipped by 4 bases and J by 4 bases; unmatched bases: 10. The CDR3 has 15 amino acids. The CDR3 here is CASSGLSSGVYEQYF. The CDR3 coding sequence is TGTGCCAGCAGTGGTCTGTCTAGCGGAGTTTACGAGCAGTACTTC.

This clone turned up a few times. This chain connects TRBV7-9 to TRBJ2-3; tentative D call: TRBD2 (6 bases). The CDR3 is 12 residues long. The V end was cut by 5 bases, the J end by 6 bases, with 9 bases between. Germline lookup yields CDR1 SEHNR and CDR2 FQNEAQ (reference sequence). The DNA of the CDR3 is TGTGCCAGCAGCATTGGAGGGGATACGCAGTATTTT. Translated, it gives CASSIGGDTQYF.

J is TRBJ2-1 and V is TRBV5-4; D call uncertain. V was shortened by 3 bases and J by 10 bases, with 8 bases between the two germline ends. Germline CDR1 reads SGHNT; CDR2 reads YYREEE (reference sequence). The CDR3 spans 11 residues. CDR3 sequence reads: CASSSPREQFF. In nucleotides, the CDR3 is TGTGCCAGCAGCTCCCCCCGAGAGCAGTTCTTC.

The V gene is TRBV4-1, the J gene TRBJ1-2, with unresolved D. V was cut by 3 bases and J by 0 bases, with 11 bases left in between. CDR3 size: 15 residues. Germline V gene lookup returns CDR1 MGHRA and CDR2 YSYEKL. CDR3 sequence: CASSQRAATNYGYTF. In nucleotides, the CDR3 is TGCGCCAGCAGCCAGCGAGCAGCAACTAACTATGGCTACACCTTC.

The rearrangement links TRBV5-1 to TRBJ2-2; 8 nucleotides line up with TRBD1. Germline loops: CDR1 SGHRS, CDR2 YFSETQ. The CDR3 runs to 14 residues. Trimming cost V 2 bases and J 10 bases; bases outside gene matches: 7. The CDR3 DNA follows: TGCGCCAGCAGCTTCTCCAGGGGGCAAGTGGAGCTGTTTTTT. This gives the protein CASSFSRGQVELFF.

The chain uses TRBV7-9 and TRBJ2-1; D unresolved. V was shortened by 2 bases and J by 9 bases, with 8 bases between the two germline ends. There are 12 residues in the CDR3. From germline, CDR1 is SEHNR and CDR2 FQNEAQ (reference sequence). The CDR3 nucleotides are TGTGCCAGCAGCTTACGTGGCGTTGAGCAGTTCTTC. This sequence encodes CASSLRGVEQFF.

The J gene is TRBJ1-1, the V gene TRBV5-8; D unclear. This CDR3 is 14 amino acids long. Germline CDR1 reads SGHTS; CDR2 reads YDEGEE. V lost 2 bases, J lost 1 base, and 9 bases lay in between. CDR3 sequence reads: CASSLAGGNTEAFF. CDR3 in DNA: TGTGCCAGCAGCTTAGCGGGTGGGAACACTGAAGCTTTCTTT.

The chain's CDR3 is CASRPTGAGQPQHF. The CDR3 region has the DNA TGTGCCAGCCGACCGACAGGGGCTGGTCAGCCCCAGCATTTT. V and J are TRBV27 and TRBJ1-5, with TRBD1 identical over 8 bases. Losses at the gene ends were 8 bases for V and 6 bases for J; bases not matched to a gene: 9. Germline CDR1 MNHEY, CDR2 SMNVEV (reference sequence). The length of the CDR3 is 14 residues.

V is TRBV9 and J is TRBJ2-3, with D maybe TRBD2 (6 bases). The CDR3 is 14 amino acids. Germline V gene sequence: CDR1 SGDLS, CDR2 YYNGEE. V was shortened by 3 bases and J by 7 bases, with 15 bases between the two germline ends. CDR3 coding DNA: TGTGCCAGCAGCGGTAGCGGCCATAGGAATACGCAGTATTTT. It translates to CASSGSGHRNTQYF.